This T cell receptor (beta chain) was recovered during a study of blood T cell repertoires in COVID-19. Across the whole study: Sample material is recorded as cDNA or gDNA derived from T cells, B-cell-depleted T cells, or PBMCs.

CDR3 length: 16 amino acids. Germline V lookup: CDR1 KGHSH, CDR2 LQKENI. With 10 bases removed from V and 0 bases from J, the gap between germline ends came to 19 bases. As originally analysed: Amplification of reference gene primers was used by the study to estimate nucleated cell counts. TCRdb's table, derived via immunoSEQ multiplex PCR, lists solely in-frame clones and lacks some. That table gives V, J and clone size, and the DNA gave D and trimming. The sample has some 160,000 clones; roughly 78% are singletons. Specimen: peripheral blood. This clonotype was obtained from a man between 65 and 85 years old with active or convalescent COVID-19. The J gene is TRBJ2-1, the V gene TRBV18, with D maybe TRBD1 (5 bases). CDR3 loop: CATTGVLGPSYNEQFF. CDR3 bases: TGTGCCACAACAGGAGTCTTAGGGCCCTCCTACAATGAGCAGTTCTTC. Looking up the rest from reference TRBV18 and TRBJ2-1 gives the full variable domain: NAGVMQNPRHLVRRRGQEARLRCSPMKGHSHVYWYRQLPEEGLKFMVYLQKENIIDESGMPKERFSAEFPKEGPSILRIQQVVRGDSAAYFCATTGVLGPSYNEQFFGPGTRLTVL.